These 10 T cell receptor beta chains came from one sample sequenced in a study of T cell repertoires in ileal Crohn's disease. Using immunoSEQ multiplex PCR, the repertoire was profiled, and TCRdb retains in-frame clones only, with some absent. The table shows 5,500 to 8,500 clones, with approximately 80% occurring only once. The sample taken for sequencing was ileal tissue. These receptors all stem from an adult with Crohn's disease.

This clone appeared once. The genes are TRBV15 and TRBJ2-1; 7 bases map to TRBD1. Trimming at V came to 4 bases and at J to 5 bases, leaving 11 bases not matched to a gene. Germline assignment: CDR1 LNHNV and CDR2 YYDKDF (reference sequence). CDR3 length: 16 amino acids. CDR3 coding DNA: TGTGCCACCAGCATCGCCTCCGGGACAGACCACAATGAGCAGTTCTTC. Translated: CATSIASGTDHNEQFF.

This clone has only a few counts. This chain links TRBV6-1 with TRBJ1-4; 11 bases align to TRBD1. V lost 4 bases and J lost 8; bases outside the gene matches: 18. The CDR3 length is 19 residues. Germline-derived CDR1 and CDR2 are MNHNS and SASEGT. The DNA of the CDR3 is TGTGCCAGCAGTGCAGCGAGGACAGGGGGCTATTTATCCGGGGAAAAACTGTTTTTT. Its translation is CASSAARTGGYLSGEKLFF.

This chain connects TRBV2 to TRBJ1-2; no clear D gene. Germline CDR1 is SNHLY and CDR2 is FYNNEI. The germline V and J ends were trimmed by 8 bases and 2 bases, with 9 bases remaining between them. This CDR3 has 12 amino acids. The CDR3, as DNA: TGTGCCAGCCAGGACTGGAACTATGGCTACACCTTC. It translates to CASQDWNYGYTF.

The chain combines TRBV5-4 with TRBJ2-7, with 8 bases matching TRBD1. The CDR3 runs to 14 residues. J was trimmed by 0 bases and V by 2 bases; bases with no gene match: 1. Germline V gene data show CDR1 as SGHNT and CDR2 as YYREEE (reference sequence). As DNA, the CDR3 is TGTGCCAGCAGCTTAGGACAGGGCTCCTACGAGCAGTACTTC. Translation gives CASSLGQGSYEQYF.

This clone has just one count. The gene calls are TRBV25-1 and TRBJ1-2; D is undetermined. Germline CDR1 MGHDK, CDR2 SYGVNS. V lost 4 bases and J lost 7, with 19 bases in between. The CDR3 is 15 amino acids. CDR3 nucleotide sequence: TGTGCCAGCAGTGTGAGCTCCCTACGCTCGGGTGGCTACACCTTC. This codes for CASSVSSLRSGGYTF.

The chain couples TRBV30 to TRBJ2-7, with a possible D match to TRBD1 (6 bases). The CDR3 covers 11 residues. V shed 4 bases and J shed 5 bases, with 9 bases lying between them. Germline V gene lookup returns CDR1 GTSNPN and CDR2 SVGIG (reference sequence). The CDR3 nucleotides are TGTGCCTGGAACGAGGGGGACGAGCAGTACTTC. Its translation is CAWNEGDEQYF. The full variable domain, completed using reference TRBV30 and TRBJ2-7, is SQTIHQWPATLVQPVGSPLSLECTVEGTSNPNLYWYRQAAGRGLQLLFYSVGIGQISSEVPQNLSASRPQDRQFILSSKKLLLSDSGFYLCAWNEGDEQYFGPGTRLTVT.

The DNA of the CDR3 is TGTGCCAGCAGCTCGGACAGGGTGGAATACAATCAGCCCCAGCATTTT. It yields the protein CASSSDRVEYNQPQHF. V usage is TRBV5-8 and J usage is TRBJ1-5; 8 nucleotides agree with TRBD1. CDR3 length equals 16 residues. With 3 bases clipped from V and 3 bases from J, the junction kept 8 bases outside the gene matches. Germline-derived CDR1 and CDR2 are SGHTS and YDEGEE.

J is TRBJ2-7 and V is TRBV30; 10 bases line up with TRBD2. The V gene's germline CDR1 is GTSNPN and CDR2 SVGIG (reference sequence). V gave up 3 bases and J gave up 6 bases; unmatched junction bases: 5. This CDR3 has 13 residues. The CDR3 nucleotides read TGTGCCTGGAGGGGAAAGCGGGAGGGCGAGCAGTACTTC. As protein: CAWRGKREGEQYF.

The chain carries TRBV18 and TRBJ1-1; tentative D call: TRBD1 (5 bases). This CDR3 is built from 17 residues. CDR1 and CDR2 from the germline V gene are KGHSH and LQKENI. The germline V and J ends were trimmed by 0 bases and 0 bases, with 14 bases remaining between them. CDR3 amino acids: CASSPPRGSGMNTEAFF. CDR3 in DNA: TGTGCCAGCTCACCACCTCGGGGGTCAGGGATGAACACTGAAGCTTTCTTT.

This clone was seen a handful of times. This rearrangement joins TRBV10-3 to TRBJ2-7; TRBD2 matches 9 bases. The CDR3 is made up of 14 amino acids. Germline assignment: CDR1 ENHRY and CDR2 SYGVKD. With 11 bases clipped from V and 2 bases from J, the junction kept 10 bases outside the gene matches. CDR3 region: CAAQTSGGAYEQYF. CDR3 sequence (DNA): TGTGCCGCCCAGACTAGCGGAGGGGCCTACGAGCAGTACTTC.